The T cell receptor (beta chain) under discussion was sequenced for a study of control samples from healthy donors and cancer patients. Only in-frame clones appear in the TCRdb table, and some are missing; sequencing was by immunoSEQ multiplex PCR. The sample lists 120,000 or so clones, about 95% occurring once. CDR1 is DFQATT and CDR2 is SNEGSKA in the germline V gene (reference sequence). V gave up 3 bases and J gave up 2 bases, with 10 bases separating them. CDR3 size: 14 residues. J is TRBJ2-2 and V is TRBV20-1; D uncertain. The sample was blood. This TCR was sampled from a man aged 30 to 39 in good health. The CDR3 DNA follows: TGCAGTGCTAGTCGGAGTCTAAACACCGGGGAGCTGTTTTTT. Encoded protein: CSASRSLNTGELFF.